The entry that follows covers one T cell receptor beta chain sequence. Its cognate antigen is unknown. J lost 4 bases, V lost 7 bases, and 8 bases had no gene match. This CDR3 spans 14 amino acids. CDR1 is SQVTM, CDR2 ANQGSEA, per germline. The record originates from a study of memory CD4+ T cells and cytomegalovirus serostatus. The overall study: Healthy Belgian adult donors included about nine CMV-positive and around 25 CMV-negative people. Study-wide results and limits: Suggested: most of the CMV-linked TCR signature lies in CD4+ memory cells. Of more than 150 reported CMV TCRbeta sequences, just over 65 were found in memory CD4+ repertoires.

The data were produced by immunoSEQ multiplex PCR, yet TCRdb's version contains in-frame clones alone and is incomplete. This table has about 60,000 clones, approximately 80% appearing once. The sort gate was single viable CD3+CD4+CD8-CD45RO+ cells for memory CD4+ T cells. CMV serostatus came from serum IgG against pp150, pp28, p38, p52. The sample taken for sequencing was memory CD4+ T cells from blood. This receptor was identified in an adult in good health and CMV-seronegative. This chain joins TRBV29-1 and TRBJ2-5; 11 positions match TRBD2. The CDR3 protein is CSAGGSGGGETQYF. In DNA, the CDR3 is TGCAGCGCAGGAGGTAGCGGGGGGGGAGAGACCCAGTACTTC.